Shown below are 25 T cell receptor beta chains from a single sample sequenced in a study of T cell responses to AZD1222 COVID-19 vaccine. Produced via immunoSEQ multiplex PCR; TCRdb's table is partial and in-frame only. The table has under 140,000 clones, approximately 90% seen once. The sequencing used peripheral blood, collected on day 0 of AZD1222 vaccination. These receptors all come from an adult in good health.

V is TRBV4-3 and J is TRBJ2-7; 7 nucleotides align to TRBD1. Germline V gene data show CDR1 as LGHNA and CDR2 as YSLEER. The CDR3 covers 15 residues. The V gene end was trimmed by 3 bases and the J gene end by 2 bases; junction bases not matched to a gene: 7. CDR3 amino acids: CASSHGTGAAYEQYF. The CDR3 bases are TGCGCCAGCAGCCACGGAACAGGGGCCGCCTACGAGCAGTACTTC.

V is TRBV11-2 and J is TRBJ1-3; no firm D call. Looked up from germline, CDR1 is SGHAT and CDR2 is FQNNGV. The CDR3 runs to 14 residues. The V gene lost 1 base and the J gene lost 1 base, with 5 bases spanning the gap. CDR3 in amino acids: CASSLGFSGNTIYF. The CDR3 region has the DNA TGTGCCAGCAGCTTAGGGTTTTCTGGAAACACCATATATTTT.

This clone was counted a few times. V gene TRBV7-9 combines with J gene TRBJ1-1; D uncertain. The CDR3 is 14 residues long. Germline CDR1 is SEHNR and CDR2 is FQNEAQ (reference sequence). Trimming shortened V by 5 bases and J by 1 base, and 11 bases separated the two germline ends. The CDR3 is CASSRRGTNTEAFF. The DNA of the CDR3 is TGTGCCAGCAGCCGTAGAGGCACGAACACTGAAGCTTTCTTT.

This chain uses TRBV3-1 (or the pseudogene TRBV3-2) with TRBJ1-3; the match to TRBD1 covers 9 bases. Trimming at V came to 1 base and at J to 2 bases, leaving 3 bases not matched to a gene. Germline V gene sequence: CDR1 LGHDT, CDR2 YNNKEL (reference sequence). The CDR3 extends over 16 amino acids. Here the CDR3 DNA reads TGTGCCAGCAGCCAAGCAACAGGGGGCCCTGGAAACACCATATATTTT. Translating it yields CASSQATGGPGNTIYF.

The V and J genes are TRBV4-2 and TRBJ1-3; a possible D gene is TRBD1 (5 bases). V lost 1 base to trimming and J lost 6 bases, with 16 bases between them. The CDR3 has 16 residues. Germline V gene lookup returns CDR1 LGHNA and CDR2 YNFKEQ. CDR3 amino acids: CASSQVGGAGTNTIYF. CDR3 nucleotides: TGTGCCAGCAGCCAAGTTGGTGGGGCAGGAACAAACACCATATATTTT.

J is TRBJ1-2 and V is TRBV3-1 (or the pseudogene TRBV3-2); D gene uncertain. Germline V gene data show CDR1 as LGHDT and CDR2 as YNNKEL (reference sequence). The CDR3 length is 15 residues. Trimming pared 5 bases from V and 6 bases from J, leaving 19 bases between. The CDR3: CASSSRRFIIHGYTF. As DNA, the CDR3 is TGTGCCAGCAGCTCCCGACGCTTCATTATCCATGGCTACACCTTC.

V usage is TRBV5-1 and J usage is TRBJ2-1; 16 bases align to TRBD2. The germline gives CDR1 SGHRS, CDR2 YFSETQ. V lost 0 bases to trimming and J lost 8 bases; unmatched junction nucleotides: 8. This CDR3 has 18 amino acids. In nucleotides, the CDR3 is TGCGCCAGCAGCTTGGCCGGGACTAGCGGGAGGGCCAGCGATGAGCAGTTCTTC. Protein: CASSLAGTSGRASDEQFF.

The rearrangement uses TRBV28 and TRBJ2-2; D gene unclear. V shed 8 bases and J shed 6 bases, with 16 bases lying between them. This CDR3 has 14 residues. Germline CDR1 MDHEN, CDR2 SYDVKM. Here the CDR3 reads CASSTPSLSGELFF. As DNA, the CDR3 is TGTGCCAGCTCCACCCCCAGTCTCTCCGGGGAGCTGTTTTTT.

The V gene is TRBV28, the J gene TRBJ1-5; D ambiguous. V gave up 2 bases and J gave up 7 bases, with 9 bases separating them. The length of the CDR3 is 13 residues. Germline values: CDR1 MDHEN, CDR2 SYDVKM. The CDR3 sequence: CASSLRIEQPQHF. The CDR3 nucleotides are TGTGCCAGCAGTTTAAGGATCGAGCAGCCCCAGCATTTT.

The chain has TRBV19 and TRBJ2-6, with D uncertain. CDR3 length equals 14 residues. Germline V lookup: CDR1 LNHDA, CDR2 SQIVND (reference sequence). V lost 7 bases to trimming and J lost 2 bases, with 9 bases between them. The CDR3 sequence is CASIPRTGANVLTF. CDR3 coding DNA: TGTGCCAGTATCCCAAGGACTGGGGCCAACGTCCTGACTTTC.

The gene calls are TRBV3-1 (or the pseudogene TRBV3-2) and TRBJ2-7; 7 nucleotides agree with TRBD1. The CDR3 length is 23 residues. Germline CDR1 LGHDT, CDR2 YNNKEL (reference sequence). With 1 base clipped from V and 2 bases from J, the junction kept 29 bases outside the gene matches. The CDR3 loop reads CASSQVLRSGPPGQRILPYEQYF. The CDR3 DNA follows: TGTGCCAGCAGCCAAGTGCTTCGTTCTGGTCCTCCGGGACAGCGTATCCTACCCTACGAGCAGTACTTC.

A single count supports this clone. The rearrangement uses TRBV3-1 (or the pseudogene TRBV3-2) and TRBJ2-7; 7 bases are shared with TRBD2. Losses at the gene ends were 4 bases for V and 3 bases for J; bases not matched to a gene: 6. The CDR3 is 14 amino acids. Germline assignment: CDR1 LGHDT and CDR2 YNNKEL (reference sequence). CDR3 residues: CASSRGSRNYEQYF. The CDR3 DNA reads TGTGCCAGCAGCCGCGGGAGTAGGAACTACGAGCAGTACTTC.

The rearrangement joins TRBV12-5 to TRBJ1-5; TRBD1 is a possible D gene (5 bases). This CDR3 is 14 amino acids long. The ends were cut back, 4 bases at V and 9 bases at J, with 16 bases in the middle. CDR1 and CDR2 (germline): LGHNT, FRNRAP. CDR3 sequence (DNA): TGTGCTAGTGGTTCCGCCGGGGCCCGGGGGCCCCAGCATTTT. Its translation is CASGSAGARGPQHF.

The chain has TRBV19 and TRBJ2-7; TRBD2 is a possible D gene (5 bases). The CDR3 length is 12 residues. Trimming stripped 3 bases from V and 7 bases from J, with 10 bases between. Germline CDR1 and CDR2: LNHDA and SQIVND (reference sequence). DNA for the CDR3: TGTGCCAGTAGTATGAGGGTTGCGGAGCAGTACTTC. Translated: CASSMRVAEQYF.

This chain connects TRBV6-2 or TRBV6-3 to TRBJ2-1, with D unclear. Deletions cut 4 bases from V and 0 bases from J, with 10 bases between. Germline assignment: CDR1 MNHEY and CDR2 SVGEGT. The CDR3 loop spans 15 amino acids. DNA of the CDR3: TGTGCCAGCAGTTTTGTCGAGAGCTCCTACAATGAGCAGTTCTTC. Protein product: CASSFVESSYNEQFF.

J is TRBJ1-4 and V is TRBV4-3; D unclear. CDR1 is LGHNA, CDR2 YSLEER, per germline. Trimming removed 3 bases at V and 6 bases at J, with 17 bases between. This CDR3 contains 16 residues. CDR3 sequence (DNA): TGCGCCAGCAGCCACTTGATCGCTACCGGAGATGAAAAACTGTTTTTT. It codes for CASSHLIATGDEKLFF.

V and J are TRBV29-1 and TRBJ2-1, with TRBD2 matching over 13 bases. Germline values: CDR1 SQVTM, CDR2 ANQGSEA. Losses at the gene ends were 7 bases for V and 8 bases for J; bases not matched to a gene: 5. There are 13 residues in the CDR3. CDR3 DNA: TGCAGCGGTCGGACTAGCGGGAGTTATGAGCAGTTCTTC. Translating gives CSGRTSGSYEQFF.

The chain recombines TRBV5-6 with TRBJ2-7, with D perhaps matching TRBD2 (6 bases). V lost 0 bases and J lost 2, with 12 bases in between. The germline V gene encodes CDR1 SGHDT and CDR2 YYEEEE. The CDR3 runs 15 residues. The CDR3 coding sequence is TGTGCCAGCAGCTTGGAGCGGGTATCCCCCTACGAGCAGTACTTC. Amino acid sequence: CASSLERVSPYEQYF.

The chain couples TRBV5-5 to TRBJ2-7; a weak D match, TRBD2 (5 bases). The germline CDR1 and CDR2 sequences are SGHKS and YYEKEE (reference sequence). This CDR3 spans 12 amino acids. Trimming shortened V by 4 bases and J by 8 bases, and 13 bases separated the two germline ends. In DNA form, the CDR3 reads TGTGCCAGCAGCCTGGTCCTCGGGAAGCAGTACTTC. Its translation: CASSLVLGKQYF.

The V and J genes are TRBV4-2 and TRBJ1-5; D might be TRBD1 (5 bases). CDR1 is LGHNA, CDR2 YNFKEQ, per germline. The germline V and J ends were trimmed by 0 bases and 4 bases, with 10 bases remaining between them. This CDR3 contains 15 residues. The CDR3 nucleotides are TGTGCCAGCAGCCAAGACTACAAGGGGAATCAGCCCCAGCATTTT. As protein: CASSQDYKGNQPQHF.

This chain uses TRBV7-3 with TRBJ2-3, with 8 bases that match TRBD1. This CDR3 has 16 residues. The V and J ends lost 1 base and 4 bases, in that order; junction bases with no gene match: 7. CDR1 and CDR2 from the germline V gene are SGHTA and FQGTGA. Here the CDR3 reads CASSLKGQGAADTQYF. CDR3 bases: TGTGCCAGCAGCTTAAAGGGGCAGGGGGCGGCAGATACGCAGTATTTT.

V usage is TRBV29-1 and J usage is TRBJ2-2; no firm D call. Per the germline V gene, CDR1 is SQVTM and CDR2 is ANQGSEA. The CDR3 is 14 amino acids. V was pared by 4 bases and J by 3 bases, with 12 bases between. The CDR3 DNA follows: TGCAGCGTTGGAGGTCGACGAGACACCGGGGAGCTGTTTTTT. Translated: CSVGGRRDTGELFF.

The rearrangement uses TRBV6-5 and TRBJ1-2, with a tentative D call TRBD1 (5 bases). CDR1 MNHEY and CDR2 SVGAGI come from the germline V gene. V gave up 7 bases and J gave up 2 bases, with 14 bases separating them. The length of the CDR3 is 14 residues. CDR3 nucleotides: TGTGCCAGCAAGAGGGGCAGGGAAAACTATGGCTACACCTTC. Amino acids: CASKRGRENYGYTF.

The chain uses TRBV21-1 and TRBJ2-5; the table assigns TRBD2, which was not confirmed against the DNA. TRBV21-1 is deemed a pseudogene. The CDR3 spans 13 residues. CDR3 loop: CASSPRSWETQYF. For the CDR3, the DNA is TGTGCCAGCAGCCCCCGGTCGTGGGAGACCCAGTACTTC.

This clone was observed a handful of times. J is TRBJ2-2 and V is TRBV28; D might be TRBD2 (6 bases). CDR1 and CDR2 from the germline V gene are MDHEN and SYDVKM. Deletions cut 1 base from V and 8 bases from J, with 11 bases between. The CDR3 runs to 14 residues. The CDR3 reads CASSLLGGYGELFF. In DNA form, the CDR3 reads TGTGCCAGCAGTTTATTAGGAGGGTATGGGGAGCTGTTTTTT.